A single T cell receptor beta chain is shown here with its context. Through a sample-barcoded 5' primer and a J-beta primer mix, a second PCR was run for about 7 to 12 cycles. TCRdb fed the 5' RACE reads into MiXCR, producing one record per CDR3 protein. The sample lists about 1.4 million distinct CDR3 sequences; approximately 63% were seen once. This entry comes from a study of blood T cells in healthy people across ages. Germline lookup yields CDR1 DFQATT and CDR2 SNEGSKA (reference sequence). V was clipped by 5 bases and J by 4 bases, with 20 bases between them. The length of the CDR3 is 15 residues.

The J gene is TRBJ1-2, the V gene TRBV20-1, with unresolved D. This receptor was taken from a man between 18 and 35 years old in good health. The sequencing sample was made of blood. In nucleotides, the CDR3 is TGCAGTGCTCTCGGGAACACCGTTTCTGGCTATGGCTACACCTTC. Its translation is CSALGNTVSGYGYTF.